The rows below give T cell receptor beta chains drawn from one sample of a study of response to subunit inactivated influenza vaccine. TCRdb re-analysed the RT-PCR reads in MiXCR, keeping a single row per CDR3 protein. The sample records roughly 700,000 distinct CDR3 sequences, about 14% being singletons. Here the sequenced sample was PBMCs from blood, taken 14 to 15 days before vaccination. These receptors originate from a man aged 50 to 59 who received an inactivated influenza vaccine. Both conserved end residues are part of each CDR3. The D gene is left open where the match is weak. Clone sizes are given selectively: once, few, many, or a class where the clone is expanded.

v_call: TRBV15
j_call: TRBJ2-5
clone_size: few
d_call: .
cdr3_nt: TGTGCCACCAGCACCGTACAGCAAGAGACCCAGTACTTC
cdr3_aa: CATSTVQQETQYF

v_call: TRBV12-3/TRBV12-4
j_call: TRBJ2-1
clone_size: many
d_call: .
cdr3_nt: TGTGCCAGCACCATGGGCCGGTACAATGAGCAGTTCTTC
cdr3_aa: CASTMGRYNEQFF

v_call: TRBV6-2/TRBV6-3
j_call: TRBJ2-7
clone_size: .
d_call: TRBD1
cdr3_nt: TGTGCCAGCAGTTACACAGGGGGCTACCGAGAGCAGTACTTC
cdr3_aa: CASSYTGGYREQYF

v_call: TRBV20-1
j_call: TRBJ2-2
clone_size: .
d_call: TRBD1
cdr3_nt: TGCAGTGCTAGAGATCACGGGACAGTCACCGGGGAGCTGTTTTTT
cdr3_aa: CSARDHGTVTGELFF

v_call: TRBV28
j_call: TRBJ2-1
clone_size: .
d_call: .
cdr3_nt: TGTGCCAGCAGTCCCGCGTCTACACGCCGCAGCTCCTACAATGAGCAGTTCTTC
cdr3_aa: CASSPASTRRSSYNEQFF

v_call: TRBV9
j_call: TRBJ2-3
clone_size: few
d_call: TRBD2
cdr3_nt: TGTGCCAGCAGCGTAATAGCGGGCCTAGATACGCAGTATTTT
cdr3_aa: CASSVIAGLDTQYF

v_call: TRBV3-1
j_call: TRBJ1-1
clone_size: .
d_call: TRBD1
cdr3_nt: TGTGCCAGCAGCCCTCGTACGACAGGGGGTACTGAAGCTTTCTTT
cdr3_aa: CASSPRTTGGTEAFF

v_call: TRBV12-3/TRBV12-4
j_call: TRBJ2-7
clone_size: few
d_call: .
cdr3_nt: TGTGCCAGCAGTTCCCCAGAATCCTACGAGCAGTACTTC
cdr3_aa: CASSSPESYEQYF

v_call: TRBV11-2
j_call: TRBJ2-5
clone_size: many
d_call: TRBD2
cdr3_nt: TGTGCCAGCACCCTAGCGGGAGTAGGTCAAGAGACCCAGTACTTC
cdr3_aa: CASTLAGVGQETQYF

v_call: TRBV29-1
j_call: TRBJ2-1
clone_size: .
d_call: TRBD2
cdr3_nt: TGCAGCGTTGGTCGGACCCGGTCGGGGGGCAATGAGCAGTTCTTC
cdr3_aa: CSVGRTRSGGNEQFF

v_call: TRBV6-1
j_call: TRBJ2-7
clone_size: .
d_call: TRBD1
cdr3_nt: TGTGCCAGCAGCCAGGGGGCCGTGGAAAGACAGTACTTC
cdr3_aa: CASSQGAVERQYF

v_call: TRBV6-2/TRBV6-3
j_call: TRBJ2-3
clone_size: few
d_call: TRBD2
cdr3_nt: TGTGCCAGCAGCCAGACTAGCGGGAGACTAAATACGCAGTATTTT
cdr3_aa: CASSQTSGRLNTQYF

v_call: TRBV19
j_call: TRBJ2-5
clone_size: many
d_call: .
cdr3_nt: TGTGCCAGTAGTATTGGTCACAAAGAGACCCAGTACTTC
cdr3_aa: CASSIGHKETQYF

v_call: TRBV12-3/TRBV12-4
j_call: TRBJ1-1
clone_size: .
d_call: .
cdr3_nt: TGTGCCAGCAGTTTATCCGCAGGCTCGGACACTGAAGCTTTCTTT
cdr3_aa: CASSLSAGSDTEAFF

v_call: TRBV5-1
j_call: TRBJ1-1
clone_size: few
d_call: .
cdr3_nt: TGCGCCAGCAGCTCCCAGGCAGGGAGGGGCACTGAAGCTTTCTTT
cdr3_aa: CASSSQAGRGTEAFF

v_call: TRBV6-2/TRBV6-3
j_call: TRBJ2-7
clone_size: few
d_call: TRBD1
cdr3_nt: TGTGCCAGCAGTGGGGCCGGACAGGGGAGGTACGAGCAGTACTTC
cdr3_aa: CASSGAGQGRYEQYF

v_call: TRBV20-1
j_call: TRBJ2-3
clone_size: many
d_call: .
cdr3_nt: TGCAGTGCTAGAGAGTTGATGTTGGCCGACACAGATACGCAGTATTTT
cdr3_aa: CSARELMLADTDTQYF

v_call: TRBV7-7
j_call: TRBJ2-2
clone_size: .
d_call: .
cdr3_nt: TGTGCTAGCAGCGTGGCTGGCGGGAACACCGGGGAGCTGTTTTTT
cdr3_aa: CASSVAGGNTGELFF

v_call: TRBV3-1
j_call: TRBJ1-1
clone_size: .
d_call: .
cdr3_nt: TGTGCCAGCAGCCAAGGCTCAGGGGTGAACACTGAAGCTTTCTTT
cdr3_aa: CASSQGSGVNTEAFF

v_call: TRBV6-1
j_call: TRBJ2-6
clone_size: .
d_call: .
cdr3_nt: TGTGCCAGCAGTGAAATAACAGGATTCTCTGGGGCCAACGTCCTGACTTTC
cdr3_aa: CASSEITGFSGANVLTF

v_call: TRBV7-8
j_call: TRBJ1-1
clone_size: few
d_call: .
cdr3_nt: TGTGCCAGCAGCTTATTTAGGGGTGGGTCGGCTGAAGCTTTCTTT
cdr3_aa: CASSLFRGGSAEAFF

v_call: TRBV12-3/TRBV12-4
j_call: TRBJ1-5
clone_size: many
d_call: .
cdr3_nt: TGTGCCAGCAGTCCGGGACCGTTCACCAGCAATCAGCCCCAGCATTTT
cdr3_aa: CASSPGPFTSNQPQHF

v_call: TRBV19
j_call: TRBJ2-3
clone_size: .
d_call: TRBD2
cdr3_nt: TGTGCCAGTAGTACGAAGGGACTAGCTGTCGATACGCAGTATTTT
cdr3_aa: CASSTKGLAVDTQYF

v_call: TRBV12-3/TRBV12-4
j_call: TRBJ2-7
clone_size: few
d_call: .
cdr3_nt: TGTGCCAGCTGGCCAGGGCTCCCCTACGAGCAGTACTTC
cdr3_aa: CASWPGLPYEQYF

v_call: TRBV10-1
j_call: TRBJ2-7
clone_size: many
d_call: .
cdr3_nt: TGCGCCAGCAGTGAGAACAGCTACGAGCAGTACTTC
cdr3_aa: CASSENSYEQYF

v_call: TRBV7-9
j_call: TRBJ2-4
clone_size: few
d_call: .
cdr3_nt: TGTGCCAGCAGCCTAACGCAGGAGAGTAGAAACATTCAGTACTTC
cdr3_aa: CASSLTQESRNIQYF

v_call: TRBV2
j_call: TRBJ2-2
clone_size: few
d_call: TRBD1
cdr3_nt: TGTGCCAGCAGTGCACAGGGGGCGAACACCGGGGAGCTGTTTTTT
cdr3_aa: CASSAQGANTGELFF

v_call: TRBV20-1
j_call: TRBJ1-2
clone_size: .
d_call: TRBD1
cdr3_nt: TGCTGTGCTAGACTGGGACAGGGGGCAGAAGGAGGCTATGGCTACACCTTC
cdr3_aa: CCARLGQGAEGGYGYTF

v_call: TRBV11-2
j_call: TRBJ2-3
clone_size: few
d_call: .
cdr3_nt: TGTGCCAGCAGCTTGGACCAGGTCAGGCTTACGCAGTATTTT
cdr3_aa: CASSLDQVRLTQYF

v_call: TRBV4-3
j_call: TRBJ1-3
clone_size: few
d_call: TRBD1
cdr3_nt: TGCGCCAGCAGCTCCCCTACAGGGGGATCTGGAAACACCATATATTTT
cdr3_aa: CASSSPTGGSGNTIYF

v_call: TRBV6-2/TRBV6-3
j_call: TRBJ1-5
clone_size: few
d_call: .
cdr3_nt: TGTGCCAGCAGGGATTCAAGCAGGGAGGCTGGTCAGCCCCAGCATTTT
cdr3_aa: CASRDSSREAGQPQHF

v_call: TRBV7-2
j_call: TRBJ1-2
clone_size: many
d_call: .
cdr3_nt: TGTGCCAGCAGCCCAGCAGGGACAACCTATGGCTACACCTTC
cdr3_aa: CASSPAGTTYGYTF

v_call: TRBV6-2/TRBV6-3
j_call: TRBJ2-3
clone_size: .
d_call: .
cdr3_nt: TGTGCCACGGGGACTGTTACGCAGTATTTT
cdr3_aa: CATGTVTQYF

v_call: TRBV5-1
j_call: TRBJ2-5
clone_size: .
d_call: TRBD2
cdr3_nt: TGCGCCTCAGCGGGCGGGGGAAGAGAGACCCAGTACTTC
cdr3_aa: CASAGGGRETQYF

v_call: TRBV3-1
j_call: TRBJ1-5
clone_size: .
d_call: .
cdr3_nt: TGTGCCAGCAGCCAGGCAGGGAGTCATCAGCCCCAGCATTTT
cdr3_aa: CASSQAGSHQPQHF

v_call: TRBV20-1
j_call: TRBJ2-5
clone_size: .
d_call: .
cdr3_nt: TGCAGTGCTAACCCCGGGGCCGGGCAAGAGACCCAGTACTTC
cdr3_aa: CSANPGAGQETQYF

v_call: TRBV7-2
j_call: TRBJ2-1
clone_size: .
d_call: TRBD2
cdr3_nt: TGTGCCAGCAGCTGGGGGGACTATTCGCACAATGAGCAGTTCTTC
cdr3_aa: CASSWGDYSHNEQFF

v_call: TRBV20-1
j_call: TRBJ2-7
clone_size: .
d_call: TRBD2
cdr3_nt: TGCAGTGCACCAAGCGGGGGGGCAGCGGAGGAGCAGTACTTC
cdr3_aa: CSAPSGGAAEEQYF

v_call: TRBV7-6
j_call: TRBJ2-2
clone_size: .
d_call: .
cdr3_nt: TGTGCCAGCAGTCCCAGGGAACCCGGGGAGCTGTTTTTT
cdr3_aa: CASSPREPGELFF

v_call: TRBV3-1
j_call: TRBJ2-5
clone_size: few
d_call: TRBD2
cdr3_nt: TGTGCCAGCAGCCAAGGGATCCTAGCGGCCGAAGAGACCCAGTACTTC
cdr3_aa: CASSQGILAAEETQYF

v_call: TRBV20-1
j_call: TRBJ1-1
clone_size: .
d_call: .
cdr3_nt: TGCAGTGCTGAGGACTCGATGAACACTGAAGCTTTCTTT
cdr3_aa: CSAEDSMNTEAFF

v_call: TRBV30
j_call: TRBJ2-1
clone_size: few
d_call: .
cdr3_nt: TGTGCCTGGAGTGTATGGCCCAATCGCGATGAGCAGTTCTTC
cdr3_aa: CAWSVWPNRDEQFF

v_call: TRBV3-1
j_call: TRBJ2-2
clone_size: few
d_call: TRBD2
cdr3_nt: TGTGCCAGCAGCCAAGCCGGGACTAGCGGGACCGGGGAGCTGTTTTTT
cdr3_aa: CASSQAGTSGTGELFF

v_call: TRBV28
j_call: TRBJ2-4
clone_size: .
d_call: .
cdr3_nt: TGTGCCAGCAGTTTCCCGACAGGGTCGAGGATTCCAGGGGGGAACATTCAGTACTTC
cdr3_aa: CASSFPTGSRIPGGNIQYF

v_call: TRBV4-1
j_call: TRBJ2-3
clone_size: few
d_call: TRBD1
cdr3_nt: TGCGCCAGCAGCCAAGATGGTACAGGGGCTAGCACAGATACGCAGTATTTT
cdr3_aa: CASSQDGTGASTDTQYF

v_call: TRBV10-3
j_call: TRBJ2-7
clone_size: .
d_call: .
cdr3_nt: TGTGCCATCAGTGTAGGCCGGGGTTACGAGCAGTACTTC
cdr3_aa: CAISVGRGYEQYF